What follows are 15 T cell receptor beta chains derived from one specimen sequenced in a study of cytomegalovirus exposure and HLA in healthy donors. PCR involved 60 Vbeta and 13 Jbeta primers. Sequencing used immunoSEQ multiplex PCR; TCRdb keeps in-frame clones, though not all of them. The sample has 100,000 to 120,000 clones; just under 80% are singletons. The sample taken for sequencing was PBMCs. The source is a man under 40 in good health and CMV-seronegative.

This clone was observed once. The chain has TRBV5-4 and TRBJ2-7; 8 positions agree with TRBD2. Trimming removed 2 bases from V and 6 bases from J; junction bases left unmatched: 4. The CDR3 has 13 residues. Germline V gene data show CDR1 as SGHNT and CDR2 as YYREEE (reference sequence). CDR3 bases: TGTGCCAGCAGCTTCCGGGAGGGGGGCGAGCAGTACTTC. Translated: CASSFREGGEQYF.

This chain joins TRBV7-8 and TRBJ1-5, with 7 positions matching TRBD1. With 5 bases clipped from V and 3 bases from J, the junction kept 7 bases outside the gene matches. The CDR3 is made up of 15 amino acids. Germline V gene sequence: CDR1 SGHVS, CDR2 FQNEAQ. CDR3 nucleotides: TGTGCCAGCAGCACCCGGGACAGTTACAATCAGCCCCAGCATTTT. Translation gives CASSTRDSYNQPQHF.

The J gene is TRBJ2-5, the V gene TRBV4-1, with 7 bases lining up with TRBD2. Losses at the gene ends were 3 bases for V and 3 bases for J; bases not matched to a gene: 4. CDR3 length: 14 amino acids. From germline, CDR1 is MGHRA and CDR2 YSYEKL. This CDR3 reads CASSQREGKETQYF. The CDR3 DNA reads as TGCGCCAGCAGCCAGAGGGAGGGTAAAGAGACCCAGTACTTC.

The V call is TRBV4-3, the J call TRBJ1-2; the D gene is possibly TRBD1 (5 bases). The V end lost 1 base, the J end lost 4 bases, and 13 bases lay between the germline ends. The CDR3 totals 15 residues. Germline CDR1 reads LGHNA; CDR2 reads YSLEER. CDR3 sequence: CASSQGGTGFYGYTF. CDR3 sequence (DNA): TGCGCCAGCAGCCAAGGCGGTACAGGATTCTATGGCTACACCTTC.

This CDR3 is CASRKLRLAGGSGELFF. CDR3 bases: TGTGCCAGCAGAAAATTGAGACTAGCGGGAGGCTCCGGGGAGCTGTTTTTT. The chain couples TRBV11-2 to TRBJ2-2; 13 nucleotides align to TRBD2. This CDR3 has 17 amino acids. The V and J ends lost 6 bases and 6 bases, in that order; junction bases with no gene match: 10. Germline V gives CDR1 SGHAT, CDR2 FQNNGV. The whole variable domain, filled in from reference TRBV11-2 and TRBJ2-2, reads EAGVAQSPRYKIIEKRQSVAFWCNPISGHATLYWYQQILGQGPKLLIQFQNNGVVDDSQLPKDRFSAERLKGVDSTLKIQPAKLEDSAVYLCASRKLRLAGGSGELFFGEGSRLTVL.

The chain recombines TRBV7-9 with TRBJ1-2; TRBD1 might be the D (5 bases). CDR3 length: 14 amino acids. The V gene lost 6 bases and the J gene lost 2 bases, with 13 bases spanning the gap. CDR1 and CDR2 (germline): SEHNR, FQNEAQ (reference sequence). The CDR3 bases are TGTGCCAGCAGTAAACAGGTGATAAACTATGGCTACACCTTC. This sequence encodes CASSKQVINYGYTF. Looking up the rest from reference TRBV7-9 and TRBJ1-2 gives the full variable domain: DTGVSQNPRHKITKRGQNVTFRCDPISEHNRLYWYRQTLGQGPEFLTYFQNEAQLEKSRLLSDRFSAERPKGSFSTLEIQRTEQGDSAMYLCASSKQVINYGYTFGSGTRLTVV.

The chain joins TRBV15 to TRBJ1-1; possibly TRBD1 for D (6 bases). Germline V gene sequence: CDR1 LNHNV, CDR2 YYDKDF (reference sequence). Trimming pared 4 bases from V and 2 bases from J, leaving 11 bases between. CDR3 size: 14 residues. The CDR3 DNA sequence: TGTGCCACCAGCATACTACAGGGAAACACTGAAGCTTTCTTT. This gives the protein CATSILQGNTEAFF.

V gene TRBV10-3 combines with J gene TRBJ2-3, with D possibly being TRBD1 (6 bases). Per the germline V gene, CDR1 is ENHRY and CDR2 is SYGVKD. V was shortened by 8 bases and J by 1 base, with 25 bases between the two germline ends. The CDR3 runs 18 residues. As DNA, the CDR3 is TGTGCCATCGGTGGCGGTGTGACGAGGACAGCAGGCACAGATACGCAGTATTTT. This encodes CAIGGGVTRTAGTDTQYF.

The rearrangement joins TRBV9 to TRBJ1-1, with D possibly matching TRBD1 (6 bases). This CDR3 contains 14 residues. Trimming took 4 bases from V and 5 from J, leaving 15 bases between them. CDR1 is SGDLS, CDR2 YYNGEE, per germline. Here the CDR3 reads CASSFRGEVTEAFF. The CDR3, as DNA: TGTGCCAGCAGCTTCAGGGGCGAGGTGACTGAAGCTTTCTTT.

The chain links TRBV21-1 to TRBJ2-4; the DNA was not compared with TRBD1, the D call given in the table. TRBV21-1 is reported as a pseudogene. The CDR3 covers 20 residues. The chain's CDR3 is CASSKEGFTFGPLAKNIQYF. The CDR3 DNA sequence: TGTGCCAGCAGCAAAGAGGGGTTTACGTTTGGCCCTTTAGCCAAAAACATTCAGTACTTC.

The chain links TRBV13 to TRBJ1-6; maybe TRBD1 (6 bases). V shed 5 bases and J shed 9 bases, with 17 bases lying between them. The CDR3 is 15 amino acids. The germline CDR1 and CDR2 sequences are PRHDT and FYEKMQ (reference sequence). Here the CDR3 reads CASSPAAGVSSPLHF. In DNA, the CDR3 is TGTGCCAGCAGCCCTGCGGCAGGGGTGAGTTCACCCCTCCACTTT.

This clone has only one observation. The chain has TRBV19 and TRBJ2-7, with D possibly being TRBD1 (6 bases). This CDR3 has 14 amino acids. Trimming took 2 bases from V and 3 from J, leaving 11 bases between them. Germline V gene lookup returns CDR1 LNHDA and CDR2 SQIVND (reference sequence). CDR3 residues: CASSITGQIYEQYF. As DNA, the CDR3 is TGTGCCAGTAGTATAACAGGGCAAATCTACGAGCAGTACTTC.

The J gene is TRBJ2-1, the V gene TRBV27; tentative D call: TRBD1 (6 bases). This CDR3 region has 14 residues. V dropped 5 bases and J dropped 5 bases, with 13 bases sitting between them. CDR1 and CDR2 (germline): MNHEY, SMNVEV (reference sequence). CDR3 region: CASSPTTGDNEQFF. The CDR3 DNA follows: TGTGCCAGCAGTCCCACGACAGGAGACAATGAGCAGTTCTTC.

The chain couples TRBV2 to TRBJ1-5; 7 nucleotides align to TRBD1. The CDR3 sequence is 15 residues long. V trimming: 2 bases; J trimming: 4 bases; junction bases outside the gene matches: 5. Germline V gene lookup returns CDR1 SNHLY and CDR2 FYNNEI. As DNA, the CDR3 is TGTGCCAGCAGTGAATCCAGGGGGGCTAATCAGCCCCAGCATTTT. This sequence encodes CASSESRGANQPQHF.

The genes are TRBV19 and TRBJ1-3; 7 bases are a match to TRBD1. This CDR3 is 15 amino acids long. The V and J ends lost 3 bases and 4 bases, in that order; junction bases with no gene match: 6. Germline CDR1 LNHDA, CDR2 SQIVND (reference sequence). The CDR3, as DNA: TGTGCCAGTAGTATCGGGACAGCCTTAGGAAACACCATATATTTT. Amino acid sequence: CASSIGTALGNTIYF. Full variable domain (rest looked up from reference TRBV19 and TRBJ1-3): DGGITQSPKYLFRKEGQNVTLSCEQNLNHDAMYWYRQDPGQGLRLIYYSQIVNDFQKGDIAEGYSVSREKKESFPLTVTSAQKNPTAFYLCASSIGTALGNTIYFGEGSWLTVV.